Below are 13 T cell receptor beta chains sequenced from a single sample in a study of T cell responses to AZD1222 COVID-19 vaccine. Method: immunoSEQ multiplex PCR; TCRdb's copy keeps in-frame clones and lacks some. Here the sample spans around 97,000 clones, roughly 88% being singletons. The sequenced sample was peripheral blood, obtained on day 0 of AZD1222 vaccination. Every receptor here comes from an adult in good health.

The J gene is TRBJ1-2, the V gene TRBV24-1; possibly TRBD1 for D (5 bases). Germline V gives CDR1 KGHDR, CDR2 SFDVKD. CDR3 length: 13 residues. Between the trimmed V and J ends, which lost 4 bases and 8 bases, there was a span of 13 bases. CDR3 protein: CATSEGSWGGYTF. Here the CDR3 DNA reads TGTGCCACCAGTGAGGGGAGCTGGGGGGGCTACACCTTC.

The gene calls are TRBV15 and TRBJ1-1, with unresolved D. This CDR3 has 14 amino acids. Germline assignment: CDR1 LNHNV and CDR2 YYDKDF (reference sequence). V lost 3 bases, J lost 1 base, and 9 bases lay in between. CDR3 loop: CATSSIGENTEAFF. For the CDR3, the DNA is TGTGCCACCAGCAGCATCGGGGAGAACACTGAAGCTTTCTTT.

The J gene is TRBJ1-3, the V gene TRBV7-8; a weak D match, TRBD1 (5 bases). This CDR3 is 14 amino acids long. V gave up 5 bases and J gave up 4 bases, with 12 bases separating them. The germline gives CDR1 SGHVS, CDR2 FQNEAQ. CDR3: CASSPVEGGNTIYF. The CDR3 region has the DNA TGTGCCAGCAGCCCCGTGGAGGGGGGAAACACCATATATTTT.

The CDR3, as DNA: TGTGCCACCAGTGGGGGTATTACCGGGGAGCTGTTTTTT. Amino acid sequence: CATSGGITGELFF. The rearrangement joins TRBV24-1 to TRBJ2-2; D remains unclear. The CDR3 consists of 13 residues. Germline V gene data show CDR1 as KGHDR and CDR2 as SFDVKD. V was clipped by 5 bases and J by 5 bases, with 8 bases between them.

The V gene is TRBV3-1 (or the pseudogene TRBV3-2), the J gene TRBJ1-2; D is undetermined. The CDR3 is made up of 12 amino acids. The germline V and J ends were trimmed by 6 bases and 8 bases, with 13 bases remaining between them. The germline gives CDR1 LGHDT, CDR2 YNNKEL (reference sequence). The CDR3 here is CASRLLPGGYTF. CDR3 nucleotides: TGTGCCAGCAGACTCCTGCCGGGGGGCTACACCTTC.

The chain carries TRBV21-1 and TRBJ1-1; TRBD1 is the table's D call, not checked against the DNA. TRBV21-1 counts as a pseudogene. The CDR3 has 21 residues. The CDR3 loop reads CASSFTRTGMLLIPNNTEAFF. In DNA form, the CDR3 reads TGTGCCAGCAGCTTTACCCGCACAGGAATGCTCCTCATTCCTAACAACACTGAAGCTTTCTTT.

V and J are TRBV11-2 and TRBJ1-2; D gene ambiguous. Germline CDR1 SGHAT, CDR2 FQNNGV. Trimming left V 4 bases short and J 4 bases short, with 10 bases between. This CDR3 is built from 13 residues. This chain's CDR3 is CASSSGSIYGYTF. CDR3 coding DNA: TGTGCCAGCAGCTCCGGGTCTATCTATGGCTACACCTTC.

The rearrangement uses TRBV4-1 and TRBJ1-4, with 8 bases lining up with TRBD1. The CDR3 contains 19 residues. Germline CDR1 reads MGHRA; CDR2 reads YSYEKL. The ends lost 0 bases at V and 4 bases at J; junction bases unmatched: 13. CDR3 protein: CASSQDQSGQAGHNEKLFF. CDR3 nucleotide sequence: TGCGCCAGCAGCCAAGATCAGTCGGGACAGGCTGGACATAATGAAAAACTGTTTTTT.

The chain uses TRBV9 and TRBJ2-1; 9 nucleotides agree with TRBD2. The V segment lost 3 bases and the J segment 8 bases; nucleotides outside the gene matches: 9. The length of the CDR3 is 15 residues. Germline V gives CDR1 SGDLS, CDR2 YYNGEE. Here the CDR3 DNA reads TGTGCCAGCAGCGCACCGGGACTAGCTATCGATGAGCAGTTCTTC. The encoded protein is CASSAPGLAIDEQFF.

In DNA, the CDR3 is TGCAGCGTTTCCACAGGGGCTTACTATGGCTACACCTTC. Translating it yields CSVSTGAYYGYTF. V and J are TRBV29-1 and TRBJ1-2; 7 bases line up with TRBD1. Germline lookup yields CDR1 SQVTM and CDR2 ANQGSEA. The CDR3 runs 13 residues. V lost 5 bases and J lost 3; bases outside the gene matches: 6.

The chain recombines TRBV4-3 with TRBJ1-2, with D maybe TRBD1 (5 bases). Trimming removed 1 base at V and 6 bases at J, with 15 bases between. The CDR3 is made up of 15 amino acids. The germline CDR1 and CDR2 sequences are LGHNA and YSLEER. The CDR3 bases are TGCGCCAGCAGCCAAGGGAGGTGGGGGATCGATGGCTACACCTTC. Amino acid sequence: CASSQGRWGIDGYTF.

The V call is TRBV4-2, the J call TRBJ2-7; TRBD1 matches 7 bases. Trimming removed 5 bases from V and 3 bases from J; junction bases left unmatched: 10. Germline V CDR1 and CDR2: LGHNA, YNFKEQ. The CDR3 length is 15 residues. CDR3 sequence: CASSKDQDRIYEQYF. The CDR3, as DNA: TGTGCCAGCAGCAAGGACCAGGACAGGATCTACGAGCAGTACTTC.

V is TRBV3-1 (or the pseudogene TRBV3-2) and J is TRBJ1-2; tentative D call: TRBD1 (5 bases). This CDR3 has 17 amino acids. Germline V gene data show CDR1 as LGHDT and CDR2 as YNNKEL (reference sequence). V was clipped by 0 bases and J by 4 bases, with 18 bases between them. CDR3 loop: CASSQDIGAPITYGYTF. The DNA for the CDR3 is TGTGCCAGCAGCCAAGATATTGGGGCCCCAATAACCTATGGCTACACCTTC.